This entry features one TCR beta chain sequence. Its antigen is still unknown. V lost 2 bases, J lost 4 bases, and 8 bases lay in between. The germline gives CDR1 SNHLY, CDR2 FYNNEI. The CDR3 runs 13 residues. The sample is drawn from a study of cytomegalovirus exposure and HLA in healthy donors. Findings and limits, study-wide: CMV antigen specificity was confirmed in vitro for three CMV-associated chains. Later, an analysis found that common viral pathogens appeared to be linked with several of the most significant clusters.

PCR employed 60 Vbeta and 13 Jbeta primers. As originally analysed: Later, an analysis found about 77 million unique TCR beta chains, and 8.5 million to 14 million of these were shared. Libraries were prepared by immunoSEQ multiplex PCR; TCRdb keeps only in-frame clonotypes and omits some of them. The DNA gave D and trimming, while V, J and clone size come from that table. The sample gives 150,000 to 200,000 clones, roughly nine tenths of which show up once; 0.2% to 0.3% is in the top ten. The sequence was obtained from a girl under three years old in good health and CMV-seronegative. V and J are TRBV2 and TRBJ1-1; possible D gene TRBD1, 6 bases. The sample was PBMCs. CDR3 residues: CASSESGVTEAFF. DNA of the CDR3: TGTGCCAGCAGTGAATCAGGGGTCACTGAAGCTTTCTTT. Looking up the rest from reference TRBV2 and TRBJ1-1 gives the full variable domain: EPEVTQTPSHQVTQMGQEVILRCVPISNHLYFYWYRQILGQKVEFLVSFYNNEISEKSEIFDDQFSVERPDGSNFTLKIRSTKLEDSAMYFCASSESGVTEAFFGQGTRLTVV.